The 20 T cell receptor beta chains in this list originate from one sample, sequenced in a study of blood T cell repertoires in COVID-19. The data were produced by immunoSEQ multiplex PCR, yet TCRdb's version contains in-frame clones alone and is incomplete. This table holds approximately 300,000 clones, approximately 87% found once. The sequenced material came from PBMCs or T cells enriched from blood (not recorded which). These receptors were obtained from a woman in her twenties or thirties who had recovered from COVID-19.

The chain employs TRBV12-3 or TRBV12-4 and TRBJ2-2; D is unresolved. The CDR3 covers 12 residues. The V and J ends lost 5 bases and 3 bases respectively, with 4 bases between them. Here the CDR3 reads CASSQYTGELFF. The CDR3 nucleotides read TGTGCCAGCAGTCAGTACACCGGGGAGCTGTTTTTT.

This clone was observed a handful of times. The chain uses TRBV19 and TRBJ1-4, with D perhaps TRBD1 (5 bases). The CDR3 extends over 14 amino acids. V was pared by 4 bases and J by 10 bases, with 16 bases between. Per the germline V gene, CDR1 is LNHDA and CDR2 is SQIVND (reference sequence). CDR3 amino acids: CASSSDSGRGKLFF. The CDR3 DNA reads TGTGCCAGTAGTAGCGACTCCGGAAGGGGAAAACTGTTTTTT.

This clone was found a few times. The genes are TRBV28 and TRBJ2-7; perhaps TRBD1 as D (7 bases). The CDR3 is 14 residues long. Per germline, CDR1 MDHEN and CDR2 SYDVKM. V lost 2 bases and J lost 8, with 16 bases in between. CDR3 region: CASSLGPQGGKQYF. The CDR3, as DNA: TGTGCCAGCAGTTTAGGGCCCCAGGGGGGCAAGCAGTACTTC.

The chain is built from TRBV2 and TRBJ2-3, with TRBD2 matching over 9 bases. After removal of 6 bases from V and 6 bases from J, the junction contained 13 bases not matched to a gene. This CDR3 has 16 residues. Germline V lookup: CDR1 SNHLY, CDR2 FYNNEI. CDR3 sequence (DNA): TGTGCCAGCAGGAGGTTCCGGCGGGGGGGTGTGGATACGCAGTATTTT. This sequence encodes CASRRFRRGGVDTQYF.

V usage is TRBV24-1 and J usage is TRBJ2-5; D perhaps matches TRBD1 (6 bases). The CDR3 contains 17 residues. The V end was cut by 3 bases, the J end by 4 bases, with 20 bases between. CDR1 KGHDR and CDR2 SFDVKD come from the germline V gene. In DNA, the CDR3 is TGTGCCACCAGTGATCCCCGGGACACCTCTACGGGAGAGACCCAGTACTTC. This translates into CATSDPRDTSTGETQYF.

The V call is TRBV7-8, the J call TRBJ1-4; 7 bases match TRBD1. There are 14 residues in the CDR3. Germline-derived CDR1 and CDR2 are SGHVS and FQNEAQ. J was trimmed by 5 bases and V by 8 bases; bases with no gene match: 8. Here the CDR3 DNA reads TGTGCCAGCCGCCGCGGACAGGAGAATGAAAAACTGTTTTTT. It encodes CASRRGQENEKLFF.

This clone was recorded once. The chain recombines TRBV29-1 with TRBJ1-3; TRBD1 matches at 9 bases. CDR3 length: 14 residues. Trimming cost V 2 bases and J 4 bases; bases outside gene matches: 3. Germline CDR1 reads SQVTM; CDR2 reads ANQGSEA. As DNA, the CDR3 is TGCAGCGTTGAACAGGGGACAGGGGGAAACACCATATATTTT. Amino acid sequence: CSVEQGTGGNTIYF. The full variable domain, in which reference TRBV29-1 and TRBJ1-3 provide the parts outside the CDR3, is SAVISQKPSRDICQRGTSLTIQCQVDSQVTMMFWYRQQPGQSLTLIATANQGSEATYESGFVIDKFPISRPNLTFSTLTVSNMSPEDSSIYLCSVEQGTGGNTIYFGEGSWLTVV.

The chain carries TRBV19 and TRBJ2-7, with 8 bases aligning to TRBD1. CDR1 LNHDA and CDR2 SQIVND come from the germline V gene (reference sequence). This CDR3 contains 14 residues. Germline trimming cut 1 base from V and 3 bases from J; bases unmatched to any gene: 2. CDR3 amino acids: CASSIGDRNYEQYF. CDR3 nucleotides: TGTGCCAGTAGTATAGGGGACAGGAACTACGAGCAGTACTTC. The complete variable domain, with remaining parts taken from reference TRBV19 and TRBJ2-7, reads DGGITQSPKYLFRKEGQNVTLSCEQNLNHDAMYWYRQDPGQGLRLIYYSQIVNDFQKGDIAEGYSVSREKKESFPLTVTSAQKNPTAFYLCASSIGDRNYEQYFGPGTRLTVT.

The chain recombines TRBV19 with TRBJ2-1; 8 bases are shared with TRBD1. Germline lookup yields CDR1 LNHDA and CDR2 SQIVND (reference sequence). The CDR3 is made up of 14 amino acids. J gave up 7 bases and V 8 bases, and 10 bases lay outside the gene matches. DNA of the CDR3: TGTGCCAGTCGAGTGGCAGGGGGCCTGAATGAGCAGTTCTTC. Its translation is CASRVAGGLNEQFF. Drawing the rest from reference TRBV19 and TRBJ2-1, the complete variable domain is DGGITQSPKYLFRKEGQNVTLSCEQNLNHDAMYWYRQDPGQGLRLIYYSQIVNDFQKGDIAEGYSVSREKKESFPLTVTSAQKNPTAFYLCASRVAGGLNEQFFGPGTRLTVL.

In this sample, this clone turned up once. The V gene is TRBV4-2, the J gene TRBJ1-1, with D maybe TRBD1 (6 bases). V was clipped by 3 bases and J by 0 bases, with 11 bases between them. CDR3 length: 15 residues. The germline CDR1 and CDR2 sequences are LGHNA and YNFKEQ. CDR3 in DNA: TGTGCCAGCAGCCAGGAAGGGGACATGAACACTGAAGCTTTCTTT. It translates to CASSQEGDMNTEAFF.

The chain couples TRBV5-8 to TRBJ1-2; a weak D match, TRBD1 (6 bases). Trimming took off 4 bases at V and 0 bases at J, with 22 bases between the two ends. The CDR3 runs 18 residues. The germline V gene encodes CDR1 SGHTS and CDR2 YDEGEE. CDR3 region: CASSLAGGPFPANYGYTF. The CDR3 nucleotides read TGTGCCAGCAGCCTGGCGGGGGGCCCGTTTCCCGCTAACTATGGCTACACCTTC.

The chain has TRBV4-1 and TRBJ1-2; D possibly corresponds to TRBD1 (5 bases). The CDR3 extends over 14 amino acids. Germline-derived CDR1 and CDR2 are MGHRA and YSYEKL. V lost 4 bases and J lost 5, with 14 bases in between. The CDR3 here is CASSPPAGRYGYTF. CDR3 in DNA: TGCGCCAGCAGCCCCCCTGCAGGGAGGTATGGCTACACCTTC.

The genes are TRBV4-1 and TRBJ1-5; no firm D call. The V end was cut by 2 bases, the J end by 5 bases, with 10 bases between. Germline lookup yields CDR1 MGHRA and CDR2 YSYEKL. The CDR3 has 14 amino acids. The CDR3 DNA reads TGCGCCAGCAGCCAATTCACCGGGGATCAGCCCCAGCATTTT. It specifies CASSQFTGDQPQHF.

The rearrangement uses TRBV3-1 (or the pseudogene TRBV3-2) and TRBJ2-7; 8 nucleotides match TRBD2. The CDR3 is made up of 14 amino acids. J was trimmed by 7 bases and V by 1 base; bases with no gene match: 6. CDR1 is LGHDT and CDR2 is YNNKEL in the germline V gene (reference sequence). CDR3: CASSQATIAGEQYF. CDR3 nucleotides: TGTGCCAGCAGCCAAGCTACCATAGCGGGGGAGCAGTACTTC.

This clone was counted once. The chain links TRBV11-2 to TRBJ2-7; 11 bases are shared with TRBD1. Trimming removed 4 bases from V and 0 bases from J; junction bases left unmatched: 2. Germline V gene lookup returns CDR1 SGHAT and CDR2 FQNNGV. This CDR3 spans 15 amino acids. The CDR3: CASSSDRGPSYEQYF. CDR3 nucleotides: TGTGCCAGCAGCTCGGACAGGGGGCCCTCCTACGAGCAGTACTTC.

The chain links TRBV7-2 to TRBJ1-3; possible D gene TRBD1, 6 bases. The CDR3 consists of 15 residues. Per germline, CDR1 SGHTA and CDR2 FQGNSA. With 4 bases removed from V and 4 bases from J, the gap between germline ends came to 14 bases. The CDR3: CASSSYRVAGNTIYF. The CDR3 DNA reads as TGTGCCAGCAGCTCATACAGGGTGGCCGGAAACACCATATATTTT.

This chain connects TRBV5-4 to TRBJ2-7; 10 positions agree with TRBD1. The CDR3 runs to 16 residues. V lost 4 bases and J lost 2; bases outside the gene matches: 9. Germline CDR1 and CDR2: SGHNT and YYREEE (reference sequence). The CDR3 DNA reads TGTGCCAGCAGCCCGGGACAGGGGCCCTCCACCTACGAGCAGTACTTC. Protein: CASSPGQGPSTYEQYF.

The chain couples TRBV18 to TRBJ2-3, with 8 bases aligning to TRBD2. This CDR3 is 15 amino acids long. Trimming cost V 6 bases and J 0 bases; bases outside gene matches: 5. CDR1 and CDR2 from the germline V gene are KGHSH and LQKENI. Written as DNA, the CDR3 is TGTGCCAGCTCGCGGGGGGAGAGGAGCACAGATACGCAGTATTTT. This codes for CASSRGERSTDTQYF. Together with reference TRBV18 and TRBJ2-3, the CDR3 gives the full variable domain: NAGVMQNPRHLVRRRGQEARLRCSPMKGHSHVYWYRQLPEEGLKFMVYLQKENIIDESGMPKERFSAEFPKEGPSILRIQQVVRGDSAAYFCASSRGERSTDTQYFGPGTRLTVL.

The chain links TRBV28 to TRBJ2-3, with TRBD2 matching over 14 bases. CDR1 MDHEN and CDR2 SYDVKM come from the germline V gene. Unmatched junction bases numbered 2, after V lost 4 bases and J lost 5 bases. There are 15 residues in the CDR3. In DNA form, the CDR3 reads TGTGCCAGCAGTTCGGGACTAGCGGGGGAAGATACGCAGTATTTT. Translating gives CASSSGLAGEDTQYF.

The chain joins TRBV6-1 to TRBJ1-5; D call uncertain. V lost 0 bases to trimming and J lost 6 bases, with 6 bases between them. Germline loops: CDR1 MNHNS, CDR2 SASEGT. The CDR3 is 13 residues long. The DNA of the CDR3 is TGTGCCAGCAGTGAAGCGGAGAGTCAGCCCCAGCATTTT. The encoded protein is CASSEAESQPQHF.